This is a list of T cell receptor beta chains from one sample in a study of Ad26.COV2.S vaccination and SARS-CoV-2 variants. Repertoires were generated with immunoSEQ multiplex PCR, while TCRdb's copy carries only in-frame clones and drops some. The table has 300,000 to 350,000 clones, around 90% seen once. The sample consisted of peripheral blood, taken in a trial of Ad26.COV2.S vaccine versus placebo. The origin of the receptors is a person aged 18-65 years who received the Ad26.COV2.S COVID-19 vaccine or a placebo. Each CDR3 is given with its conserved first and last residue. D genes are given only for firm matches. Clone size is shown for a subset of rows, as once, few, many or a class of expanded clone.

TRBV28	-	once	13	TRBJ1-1	CASSFRLNTEAFF	TGTGCCAGCAGTTTCAGACTGAACACTGAAGCTTTCTTT
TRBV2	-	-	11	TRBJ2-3	CASSESWQRYF	TGTGCCAGCAGTGAAAGCTGGCAGCGGTATTTT
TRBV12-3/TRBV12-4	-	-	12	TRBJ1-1	CASTNVIAEAFF	TGTGCCAGCACCAATGTAATAGCTGAAGCTTTCTTT
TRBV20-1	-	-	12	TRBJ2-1	CSASQGIYEQFF	TGCAGTGCTAGTCAAGGGATCTATGAGCAGTTCTTC
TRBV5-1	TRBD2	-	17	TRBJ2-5	CASSLNLAGVRGETQYF	TGCGCCAGCAGCTTGAATCTAGCGGGCGTGAGAGGGGAGACCCAGTACTTC
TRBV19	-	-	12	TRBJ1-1	CASRREPTEAFF	TGTGCCAGTAGGAGGGAACCCACTGAAGCTTTCTTT
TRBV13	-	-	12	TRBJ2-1	CASSLGGDEQFF	TGTGCCAGCAGCTTAGGGGGGGATGAGCAGTTCTTC
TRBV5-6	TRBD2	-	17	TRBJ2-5	CASSLAERGAPGETQYF	TGTGCCAGCAGCTTGGCAGAGCGGGGGGCCCCCGGGGAGACCCAGTACTTC
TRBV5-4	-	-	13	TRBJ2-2	CASRLGYTGELFF	TGTGCCAGCAGACTTGGGTACACCGGGGAGCTGTTTTTT
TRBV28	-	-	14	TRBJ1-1	CASFPWTANTEAFF	TGTGCCAGCTTTCCCTGGACAGCGAACACTGAAGCTTTCTTT
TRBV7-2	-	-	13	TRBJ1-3	CASSILFGNTIYF	TGTGCCAGCAGCATCCTCTTTGGAAACACCATATATTTT
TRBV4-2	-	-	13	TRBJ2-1	CASSQDPRGEQFF	TGTGCCAGCAGCCAAGATCCACGGGGGGAGCAGTTCTTC
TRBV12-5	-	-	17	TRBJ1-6	CASGPPDVQGRNSPLHF	TGTGCTAGTGGTCCCCCCGATGTGCAGGGAAGGAATTCACCCCTCCACTTT
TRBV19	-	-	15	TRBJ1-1	CASSMMGGGNTEAFF	TGTGCCAGTAGTATGATGGGTGGGGGGAACACTGAAGCTTTCTTT
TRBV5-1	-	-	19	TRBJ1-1	CASSLSIQGLSTHNTEAFF	TGCGCCAGCAGCCTGAGTATCCAGGGATTATCTACCCATAACACTGAAGCTTTCTTT
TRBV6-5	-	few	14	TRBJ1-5	CASSYQQENQPQHF	TGTGCCAGCAGTTACCAACAGGAGAATCAGCCCCAGCATTTT
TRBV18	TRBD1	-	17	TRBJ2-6	CASSPQTGAPGANVLTF	TGTGCCAGCTCACCCCAGACAGGGGCGCCGGGGGCCAACGTCCTGACTTTC
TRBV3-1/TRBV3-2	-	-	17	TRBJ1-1	CASSQDLTRGVNTEAFF	TGTGCCAGCAGCCAAGATCTCACCCGCGGGGTGAACACTGAAGCTTTCTTT
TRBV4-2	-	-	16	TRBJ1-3	CASSQDGTYSGNTIYF	TGTGCCAGCAGCCAAGATGGGACTTACTCTGGAAACACCATATATTTT
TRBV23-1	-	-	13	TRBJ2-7	CASREESSYEQYF	TGCGCCAGCAGGGAAGAGAGCTCCTACGAGCAGTACTTC
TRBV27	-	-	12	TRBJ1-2	CASRTGGGGYTF	TGTGCCAGCCGAACGGGGGGTGGGGGCTACACCTTC
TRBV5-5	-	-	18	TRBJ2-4	CASSPGGGRNLAKNIQYF	TGTGCCAGCAGCCCTGGGGGGGGGCGGAACCTAGCCAAAAACATTCAGTACTTC
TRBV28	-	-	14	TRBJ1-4	CASSFLITNEKLFF	TGTGCCAGCAGTTTTCTCATAACTAATGAAAAACTGTTTTTT
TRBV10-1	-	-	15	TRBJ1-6	CASSEWGGYNSPLHF	TGCGCCAGCAGTGAGTGGGGGGGCTATAATTCACCCCTCCACTTT
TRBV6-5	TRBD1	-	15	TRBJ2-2	CASSWTGIPPGELFF	TGTGCCAGCAGTTGGACAGGGATCCCCCCCGGGGAGCTGTTTTTT
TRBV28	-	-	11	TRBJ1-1	CAITGNTEAFF	TGTGCCATCACAGGGAACACTGAAGCTTTCTTT
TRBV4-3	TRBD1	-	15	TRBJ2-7	CASSQTGTGDAEQYF	TGCGCCAGCAGCCAAACCGGGACAGGGGACGCCGAGCAGTACTTC
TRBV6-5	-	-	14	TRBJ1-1	CASSFRGPDTEAFF	TGTGCCAGCAGTTTTCGGGGTCCCGACACTGAAGCTTTCTTT
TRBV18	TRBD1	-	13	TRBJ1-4	CASSPGTVEKLFF	TGTGCCAGCTCACCCGGGACAGTCGAAAAACTGTTTTTT
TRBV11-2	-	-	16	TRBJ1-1	CASSLQGYPMNTEAFF	TGTGCCAGCAGCTTACAGGGTTACCCCATGAACACTGAAGCTTTCTTT
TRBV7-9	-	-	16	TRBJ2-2	CASSLAPTGFAGELFF	TGTGCCAGCAGCTTAGCCCCAACAGGGTTCGCCGGGGAGCTGTTTTTT
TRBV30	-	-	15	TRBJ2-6	CAWSMAGYGANVLTF	TGTGCCTGGAGTATGGCGGGGTATGGGGCCAACGTCCTGACTTTC
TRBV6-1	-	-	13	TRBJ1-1	CASSEAPNTEAFF	TGTGCCAGCAGTGAAGCACCAAACACTGAAGCTTTCTTT
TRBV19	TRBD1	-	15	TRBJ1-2	CASSFRQGLGYGYTF	TGTGCCAGTAGTTTCCGACAGGGTCTAGGATATGGCTACACCTTC
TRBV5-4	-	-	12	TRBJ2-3	CASSYRTDTQYF	TGTGCCAGCAGCTATCGCACAGATACGCAGTATTTT
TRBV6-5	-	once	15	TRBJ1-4	CASSYSPRLTAELFF	TGTGCCAGCAGTTACTCCCCTCGCCTGACAGCGGAACTGTTTTTT
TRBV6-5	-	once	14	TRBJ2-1	CATYNGGPFNEQFF	TGTGCCACCTATAACGGGGGGCCCTTCAATGAGCAGTTCTTC
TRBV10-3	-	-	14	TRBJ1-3	CATRPGTSGNTIYF	TGTGCCACCCGCCCCGGGACCTCTGGAAACACCATATATTTT
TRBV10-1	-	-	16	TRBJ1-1	CASSAGKGRENTEAFF	TGCGCCAGCAGTGCGGGTAAAGGACGGGAGAACACTGAAGCTTTCTTT
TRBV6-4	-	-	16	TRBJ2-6	CASSEGSGVGANVLTF	TGTGCCAGCAGTGAAGGGTCGGGAGTGGGGGCCAACGTCCTGACTTTC
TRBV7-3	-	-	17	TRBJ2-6	CASSLTNWVRGANVLTF	TGTGCCAGCAGCCTTACCAACTGGGTACGTGGGGCCAACGTCCTGACTTTC
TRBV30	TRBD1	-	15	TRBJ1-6	CAWSRGTGTNSPLHF	TGTGCCTGGAGTAGGGGGACAGGGACGAATTCACCCCTCCACTTT
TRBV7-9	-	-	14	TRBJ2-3	CATMRTGSTDTQYF	TGTGCCACCATGAGGACGGGGAGCACAGATACGCAGTATTTT
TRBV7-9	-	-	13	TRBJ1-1	CASTPPPDTEAFF	TGTGCCAGCACTCCCCCCCCCGACACTGAAGCTTTCTTT
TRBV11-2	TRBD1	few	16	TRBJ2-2	CASSLYRGQTTGELFF	TGTGCCAGCAGCTTATACAGGGGCCAGACCACCGGGGAGCTGTTTTTT
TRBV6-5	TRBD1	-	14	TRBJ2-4	CASRPGGGENIQYF	TGTGCCAGCAGGCCAGGGGGCGGGGAAAACATTCAGTACTTC
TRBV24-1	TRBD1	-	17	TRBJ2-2	CATSDPGQGLNTGELFF	TGTGCCACCAGTGACCCTGGACAGGGTTTGAACACCGGGGAGCTGTTTTTT
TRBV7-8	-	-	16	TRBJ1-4	CASSPRQPATNEKLFF	TGTGCCAGCAGCCCTCGACAGCCAGCAACTAATGAAAAACTGTTTTTT
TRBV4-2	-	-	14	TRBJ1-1	CASSQAQGNTEAFF	TGTGCCAGCAGCCAAGCACAGGGGAACACTGAAGCTTTCTTT
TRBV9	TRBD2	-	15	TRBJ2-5	CASSVLGLQAGAQYF	TGTGCCAGCAGCGTCCTCGGGCTCCAAGCGGGGGCCCAGTACTTC